Each of the 9 T cell receptor beta chains below was sequenced from the same sample in a study of cytomegalovirus exposure and HLA in healthy donors. This PCR relied on a set of 60 Vbeta primers and 13 Jbeta primers. This table comes from immunoSEQ multiplex PCR, and its TCRdb copy is limited to in-frame clones, with some not included. Of 49,000 or so clones in the sample, over 75% were seen once. The sequenced sample was PBMCs. These receptors came from a boy aged 5-17 years in good health and CMV-seropositive.

The V gene is TRBV4-1, the J gene TRBJ2-5; D remains unclear. Germline V gene sequence: CDR1 MGHRA, CDR2 YSYEKL. The CDR3 consists of 14 residues. V dropped 1 base and J dropped 1 base, with 7 bases sitting between them. CDR3 DNA: TGCGCCAGCAGCCAAGGAGATTGCCAAGAGACCCAGTACTTC. Protein sequence: CASSQGDCQETQYF.

This chain connects TRBV6-1 to TRBJ1-2, with TRBD1 matching 8 bases. There are 15 residues in the CDR3. CDR1 and CDR2 from the germline V gene are MNHNS and SASEGT. Trimming removed 6 bases from V and 7 bases from J; junction bases left unmatched: 13. The CDR3 protein is CASSGQGLTPGGYTF. CDR3 nucleotide sequence: TGTGCCAGCAGCGGACAGGGACTAACCCCCGGTGGCTACACCTTC.

The count of this clone is one. The chain links TRBV29-1 to TRBJ1-1, with TRBD1 as a possible D gene (5 bases). V was pared by 0 bases and J by 9 bases, with 23 bases between. Germline CDR1 and CDR2: SQVTM and ANQGSEA. CDR3 length: 16 amino acids. CDR3: CSVEDLSESLEGQAFF. CDR3 in DNA: TGCAGCGTTGAAGATCTCAGCGAGTCCTTGGAGGGGCAAGCTTTCTTT.

This clone was recorded a few times. V is TRBV19 and J is TRBJ2-6; D is unclear. CDR1 is LNHDA and CDR2 is SQIVND in the germline V gene (reference sequence). The CDR3 has 16 amino acids. V lost 7 bases and J 2 bases, leaving 15 bases between the germline ends. As DNA, the CDR3 is TGTGCCAGTACTACCTCCCATACGACTGGGGCCAACGTCCTGACTTTC. Protein sequence: CASTTSHTTGANVLTF.

This chain joins TRBV9 and TRBJ2-5; 7 bases map to TRBD2. V shed 4 bases and J 1 base; nucleotides not matched to a gene: 4. This CDR3 comprises 14 residues. Germline CDR1 reads SGDLS; CDR2 reads YYNGEE. CDR3 protein: CASSRGGSQETQYF. In DNA, the CDR3 is TGTGCCAGCAGCCGGGGAGGGAGCCAAGAGACCCAGTACTTC.

This clone was detected once. This rearrangement joins TRBV25-1 to TRBJ2-7; TRBD2 matches at 11 bases. The germline CDR1 and CDR2 sequences are MGHDK and SYGVNS. The CDR3 is 14 amino acids. J gave up 4 bases and V 6 bases, and 5 bases lay outside the gene matches. The CDR3 protein is CASRETSGTYEQYF. The CDR3 DNA follows: TGTGCCAGCAGAGAGACTAGCGGGACATACGAGCAGTACTTC.

The V and J genes are TRBV6-5 and TRBJ1-2, with a weak D call TRBD1 (5 bases). Germline lookup yields CDR1 MNHEY and CDR2 SVGAGI. The CDR3 is 14 amino acids. The germline V and J ends were trimmed by 0 bases and 8 bases, with 13 bases remaining between them. CDR3 residues: CASSYSTERGGYTF. DNA of the CDR3: TGTGCCAGCAGTTACTCGACAGAACGAGGAGGCTACACCTTC.

This chain connects TRBV5-4 to TRBJ2-2; D may be TRBD2 (6 bases). The germline V and J ends were trimmed by 5 bases and 5 bases, with 10 bases remaining between them. The CDR3 covers 13 residues. Germline CDR1 SGHNT, CDR2 YYREEE (reference sequence). The CDR3 bases are TGTGCCAGCAGACGGGACTCTACCGGGGAGCTGTTTTTT. This sequence encodes CASRRDSTGELFF.

V and J are TRBV5-5 and TRBJ2-3; possible D gene TRBD1, 6 bases. The germline gives CDR1 SGHKS, CDR2 YYEKEE (reference sequence). The CDR3 has 17 amino acids. Trimming stripped 0 bases from V and 2 bases from J, with 16 bases between. CDR3 coding DNA: TGTGCCAGCAGCTTGGGGGGGCCTCATGAGACCACAGATACGCAGTATTTT. This translates into CASSLGGPHETTDTQYF.